The subject of this entry is one T cell receptor beta chain. The data derive from a study of blood T cell repertoires in COVID-19. Libraries were prepared by immunoSEQ multiplex PCR; TCRdb keeps only in-frame clonotypes and omits some of them. The data hold 150,000 to 200,000 clones, with more than 75% observed a single time. This receptor was taken from a woman aged 50 to 60 who had recovered from COVID-19. Sequencing was performed on PBMCs or T cells enriched from blood (not recorded which).

CDR3 coding DNA: TGTGCCAGCAGGCCGACAGGGGCCGGGGAGCTGTTTTTT. It yields the protein CASRPTGAGELFF. V and J are TRBV12-3 or TRBV12-4 and TRBJ2-2, with 8 positions matching TRBD1. The CDR3 is made up of 13 amino acids. The trim removed 6 bases at V and 6 bases at J, leaving 3 bases unmatched.